The entry below describes one T cell receptor (beta chain). Antigen unknown. The junction departs from germline at one end; a sequencing error may be responsible. The CDR3 runs 14 residues. Germline-derived CDR1 and CDR2 are MGHDK and SYGVNS. These data are taken from a study of immune cell composition in non-small cell lung cancer. Study summary: Histologic subtype was mainly adenocarcinoma or squamous cell carcinoma.

General study findings and limits: Tumour TCR-beta clonality showed no significant link to smoking pack-years.

Produced via immunoSEQ multiplex PCR; TCRdb's table is partial and in-frame only. The sample carries roughly 15,000 clones, more than 65% recorded once. Sequencing was performed on lung tumor tissue. The receptor was isolated from a human donor with non-small cell lung cancer. The chain has TRBV25-1 and TRBJ1-3; possibly TRBD1 for D (6 bases). As DNA, the CDR3 is TGTGCAAGCAGGATTGTGGGGGCCGGAAACACCATATATTTT. It translates to CASRIVGAGNTIYF.